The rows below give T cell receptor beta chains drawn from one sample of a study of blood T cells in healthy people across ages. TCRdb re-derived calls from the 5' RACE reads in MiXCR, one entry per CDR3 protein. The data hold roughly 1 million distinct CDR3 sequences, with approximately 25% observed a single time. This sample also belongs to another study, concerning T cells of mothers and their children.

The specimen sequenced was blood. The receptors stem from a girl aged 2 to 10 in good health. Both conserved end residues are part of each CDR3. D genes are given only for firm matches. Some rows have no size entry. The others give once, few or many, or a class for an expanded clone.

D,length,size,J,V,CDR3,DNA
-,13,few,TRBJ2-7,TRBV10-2,CASSGSTGYEQYF,TGCGCCAGCAGTGGGTCTACAGGATACGAGCAGTACTTC
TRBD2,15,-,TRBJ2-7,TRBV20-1,CSARSERDLSYEQYF,TGCAGTGCTAGAAGCGAGCGGGATCTCTCCTACGAGCAGTACTTC
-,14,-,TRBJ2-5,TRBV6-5,CASSTIGGQETQYF,TGTGCCAGCAGTACCATCGGTGGGCAAGAGACCCAGTACTTC
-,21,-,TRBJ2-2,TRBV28,CASSSLIDSIQGSFNTGELFF,TGTGCCAGCAGTTCCTTAATCGACTCAATACAGGGTTCGTTTAACACCGGGGAGCTGTTTTTT
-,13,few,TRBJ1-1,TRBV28,CASSWTSHTEAFF,TGTGCCAGCAGTTGGACCTCCCACACTGAAGCTTTCTTT
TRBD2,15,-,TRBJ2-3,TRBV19,CASSMGLADMDTQYF,TGTGCCAGTAGTATGGGACTAGCCGATATGGATACGCAGTATTTT
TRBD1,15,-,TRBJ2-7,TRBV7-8,CASSTNRDRGNEQYF,TGTGCCAGCAGCACTAACCGGGACAGGGGGAACGAGCAGTACTTC
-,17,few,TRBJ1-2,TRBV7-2,CATITEGPSTLGYGYTF,TGTGCCACCATTACAGAGGGGCCCTCGACACTCGGCTATGGCTACACCTTC
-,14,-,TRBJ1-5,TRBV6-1,CASSSQGSVQPQHF,TGTGCCAGCAGTTCCCAGGGATCAGTTCAGCCCCAGCATTTT
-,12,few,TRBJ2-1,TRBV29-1,CSVVRGNNEQFF,TGCAGCGTTGTCCGGGGAAACAATGAGCAGTTCTTC
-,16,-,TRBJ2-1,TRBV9,CASRDPGDAHSGEQFF,TGTGCCAGCAGGGACCCGGGGGACGCGCACTCGGGTGAGCAGTTCTTC
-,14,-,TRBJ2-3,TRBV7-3,CASSPQGRTDTQYF,TGTGCCAGCAGCCCGCAGGGACGCACAGATACGCAGTATTTT
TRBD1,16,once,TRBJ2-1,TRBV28,CASSRPGQVSYNEQFF,TGTGCCAGCAGCCGCCCGGGACAGGTTAGCTACAATGAGCAGTTCTTC
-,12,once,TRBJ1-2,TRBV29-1,CSAEGDDYGYTF,TGCAGCGCCGAGGGGGACGACTATGGCTACACCTTC
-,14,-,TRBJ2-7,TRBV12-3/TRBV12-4,CASSLVGGPTEQYF,TGTGCCAGCAGTTTAGTGGGGGGCCCTACCGAGCAGTACTTC
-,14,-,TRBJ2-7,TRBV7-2,CASSLVAGRYEQYF,TGTGCCAGCAGCTTAGTGGCGGGCCGCTACGAGCAGTACTTC
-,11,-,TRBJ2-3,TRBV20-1,CSAITTDTQYF,TGCAGTGCTATTACCACAGATACGCAGTATTTT
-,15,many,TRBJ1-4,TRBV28,CASSLPGATNEKLFF,TGTGCCAGCAGTCTACCAGGGGCAACTAATGAAAAACTGTTTTTT
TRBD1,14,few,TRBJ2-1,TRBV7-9,CASSYPTGANEQFF,TGTGCCAGCAGCTACCCAACAGGGGCTAATGAGCAGTTCTTC
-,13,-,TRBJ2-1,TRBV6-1,CASSALGWAEQFF,TGTGCCAGCAGTGCCCTTGGTTGGGCTGAGCAGTTCTTC
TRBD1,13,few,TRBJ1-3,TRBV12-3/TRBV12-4,CASSFNRGHTIYF,TGTGCCAGCAGTTTTAACAGGGGACACACCATATATTTT
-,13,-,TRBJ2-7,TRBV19,CASIGPSSYEQYF,TGTGCCAGTATAGGCCCTAGTTCCTACGAGCAGTACTTC
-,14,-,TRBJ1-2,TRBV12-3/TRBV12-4,CASSFNRVGYGYTF,TGTGCCAGCAGTTTTAATAGAGTCGGCTATGGCTACACCTTC